Below, one T cell receptor (beta chain) is given with its context. Its antigen is as yet unknown. The data belong to a study of radiation and T cells in renal cell carcinoma. Study background: Nephrectomy followed 15 Gy stereotactic body radiation by 4 weeks. Study-level findings and limits: Without pretreatment biopsies, baseline tumor clonotype presence was undetermined. Top tumor clonotypes rose in blood 2 weeks post-radiation, then contracted.

The germline CDR1 and CDR2 sequences are SGHKS and YYEKEE (reference sequence). Trimming cost V 2 bases and J 9 bases, with 6 bases left between them. The CDR3 covers 11 residues. Time point described: baseline pretreatment blood. As to treatment: 15 Gy SBRT to primary tumor, nephrectomy 4 weeks later. After SBRT, blood was collected at 2 and 4 weeks, plus baseline. Data came from immunoSEQ multiplex PCR; TCRdb stores just in-frame clones and leaves some out. The table shows approximately 140,000 clones, with less than 90% occurring only once. The chain recombines TRBV5-5 with TRBJ2-1; no firm D call. Sequenced here: blood, sampled from a patient whose treatment included radiotherapy and nephrectomy. The receptor comes from a woman in her 70s with renal cell carcinoma. The CDR3 nucleotides are TGTGCCAGCAGCTTTTTAACTGAGCAGTTCTTC. This codes for CASSFLTEQFF.